What follows is one TCR beta chain and its context. Its binding antigen is unknown. The record has no base qualities; no much larger clone is one base away. The CDR3 covers 14 residues, taking in both the cysteine and the phenylalanine. Only the CDR3 DNA stays, 42 bases, in frame from base 1. V is cut by 8 bases and J by 2 bases, and the space between the germline ends is 12 bases. CDR1 SGHTA and CDR2 FQGNSA are derived from the germline V gene. The data belong to a study of control samples from healthy donors and cancer patients (TCRdb year 2020). Library preparation employed the immunoSEQ multiplex PCR assay. TCRdb limited this immuneACCESS table to in-frame rearrangements with V and J called. A share of clones is missing; checked studies link under half to unresolved V genes, and the rest is unexplained. In this sample the table shows 90,000 or so clones, approximately 91% of which occur a single time. 7.5% to 9% of the sample is taken by the ten largest.

The sample consisted of blood. The rearrangement combines TRBV7-2 with TRBJ1-4, with a tentative D gene TRBD1 over 6 matching bases. The receptor's source is a woman aged 55-69 years in good health. The DNA reads as follows: TGTGCCAGCCGGCCAGGGGTCACTAATGAAAAACTGTTTTTT. This sequence encodes CASRPGVTNEKLFF.